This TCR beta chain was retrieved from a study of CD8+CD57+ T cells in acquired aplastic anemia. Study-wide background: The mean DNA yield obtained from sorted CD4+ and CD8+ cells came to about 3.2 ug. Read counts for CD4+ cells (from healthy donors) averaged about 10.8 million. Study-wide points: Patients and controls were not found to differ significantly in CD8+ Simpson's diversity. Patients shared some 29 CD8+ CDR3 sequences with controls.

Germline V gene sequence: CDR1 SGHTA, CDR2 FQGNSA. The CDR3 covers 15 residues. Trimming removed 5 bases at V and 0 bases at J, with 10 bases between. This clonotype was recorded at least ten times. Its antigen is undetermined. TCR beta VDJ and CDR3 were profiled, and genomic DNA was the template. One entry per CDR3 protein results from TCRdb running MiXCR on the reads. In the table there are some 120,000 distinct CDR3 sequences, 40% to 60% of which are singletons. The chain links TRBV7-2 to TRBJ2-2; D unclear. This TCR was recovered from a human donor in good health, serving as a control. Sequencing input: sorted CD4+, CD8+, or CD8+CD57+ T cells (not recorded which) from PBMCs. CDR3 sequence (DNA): TGTGCCAGCAGCCGCGACATAGCGAACACCGGGGAGCTGTTTTTT. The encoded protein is CASSRDIANTGELFF. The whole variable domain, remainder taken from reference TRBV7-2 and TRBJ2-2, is GAGVSQSPSNKVTEKGKDVELRCDPISGHTALYWYRQSLGQGLEFLIYFQGNSAPDKSGLPSDRFSAERTGGSVSTLTIQRTQQEDSAVYLCASSRDIANTGELFFGEGSRLTVL.